This T cell receptor beta chain was found in a study of shared clonotypes between healthy human individuals. Study-wide background: The donor pool was made up of two women and three men aged 18 to 49. Notes on the study in general: Generally, estimated richness proved larger in naive subsets than it did in memory subsets.

V was clipped by 4 bases and J by 4 bases; unmatched bases: 6. Germline-derived CDR1 and CDR2 are SGHAT and FQNNGV. This CDR3 is 16 amino acids long. Profiling relied on immunoSEQ multiplex PCR, and the TCRdb table lists in-frame clones only, not all of them. The repertoire includes a few hundred thousand clones, 50% to 75% of them detected once, and 11% sits in the top ten. Concerning this clone: Its antigen is undetermined.

The split of CD4+ cells yielded CD45RA+ naive and CD45RA-negative memory subsets. The V gene is TRBV11-2, the J gene TRBJ1-3; 11 nucleotides agree with TRBD1. This receptor was obtained from a man under 40 in good health. The sequenced material came from memory CD4+ T cells sorted from blood. Subset in this sample: CD45RA-negative fraction. The CDR3: CASSSKDRGRGNTIYF. CDR3 DNA sequence: TGTGCCAGCAGCTCCAAGGACAGGGGGCGCGGAAACACCATATATTTT.